A selection of T cell receptor beta chains follows, all from one sample in a study of T cell responses to AZD1222 COVID-19 vaccine. Produced via immunoSEQ multiplex PCR; TCRdb's table is partial and in-frame only. Of around 180,000 clones in the sample, 85% to 90% were seen once. This specimen was peripheral blood, taken on day 0 of AZD1222 vaccination. These receptors were taken from an adult in good health. The conserved cysteine and the conserved F or W are not part of the CDR3 here. The D gene is left open where the match is weak.

ASSPRVLARSYNEQF | TRBJ2-1 | TRBD2 | TRBV3-1/TRBV3-2
ASSLDRAGYT | TRBJ1-2 | TRBD1 | TRBV18
ASSQRRDAAFGPQH | TRBJ1-5 | NA | TRBV11-2
ASSFGQVSYEQY | TRBJ2-7 | TRBD1 | TRBV11-1
ASSQDGLDNDYEQY | TRBJ2-7 | NA | TRBV4-3
ASSLGAGTGGDQPQH | TRBJ1-5 | TRBD1 | TRBV7-9
ASSLRGGPDTQY | TRBJ2-3 | TRBD2 | TRBV7-9
ASSTENTEAF | TRBJ1-1 | NA | TRBV19
ASSSPPEGNEQF | TRBJ2-1 | NA | TRBV7-9
AWGTWEKLF | TRBJ1-4 | NA | TRBV30
ASSPSAGNNEQF | TRBJ2-1 | NA | TRBV18
ASSPRLAGVETQY | TRBJ2-3 | TRBD2 | TRBV9
ASSLEVPGAADSTEAF | TRBJ1-1 | NA | TRBV7-2
ASSYSTPANYGYT | TRBJ1-2 | NA | TRBV6-5
ASSSATGFWTPLH | TRBJ1-6 | TRBD1 | TRBV5-1
ASSPARGLVRNEQF | TRBJ2-1 | TRBD2 | TRBV3-1/TRBV3-2
ASSPLQGIRDGYT | TRBJ1-2 | TRBD1 | TRBV6-2/TRBV6-3
ASSVTSGADYEQY | TRBJ2-7 | TRBD2 | TRBV5-5
ASSAGGLGTEAF | TRBJ1-1 | NA | TRBV2
ASSSDGSSYEQY | TRBJ2-7 | NA | TRBV5-1
ASSLGPIGNTIY | TRBJ1-3 | NA | TRBV7-2
ASSLEGQGLYGYT | TRBJ1-2 | TRBD1 | TRBV5-1
ASSVAGEQDNEQF | TRBJ2-1 | TRBD2 | TRBV9
ASSARELGTEAF | TRBJ1-1 | NA | TRBV7-2
AIRGEGSNQPQH | TRBJ1-5 | NA | TRBV10-3
ASSPQTSSYEQY | TRBJ2-7 | NA | TRBV11-2
ASRTGQGTNEQF | TRBJ2-1 | TRBD1 | TRBV5-1
ASSYSDFVAF | TRBJ1-1 | NA | TRBV6-2/TRBV6-3
ASSEGGRGTDTQY | TRBJ2-3 | TRBD2 | TRBV2
ASSLAGGSGYT | TRBJ1-2 | TRBD1 | TRBV11-2